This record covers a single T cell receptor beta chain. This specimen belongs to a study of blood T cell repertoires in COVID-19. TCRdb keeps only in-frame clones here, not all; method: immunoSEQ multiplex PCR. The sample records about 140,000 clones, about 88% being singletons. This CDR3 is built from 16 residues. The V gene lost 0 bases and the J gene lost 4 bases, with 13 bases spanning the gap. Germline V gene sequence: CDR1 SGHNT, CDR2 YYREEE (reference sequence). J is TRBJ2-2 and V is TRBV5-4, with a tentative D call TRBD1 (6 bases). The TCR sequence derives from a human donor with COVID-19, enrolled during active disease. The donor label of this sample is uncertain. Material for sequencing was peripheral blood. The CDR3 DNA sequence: TGTGCCAGCAGCTTGGGGCAGGGGTTTTTCACCGGGGAGCTGTTTTTT. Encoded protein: CASSLGQGFFTGELFF.